Below, 30 T cell receptor beta chains from the same sample are listed, as sequenced in a study of Tregs in tolerant kidney transplant recipients. The protocol was immunoSEQ multiplex PCR, while the TCRdb copy is restricted to in-frame clones and leaves out a portion. The sample lists about 110,000 clones, around 91% seen once, with nearly 0.35% in the top ten. The specimen comprised CD4+ T cells from blood, sampled before the transplant. The source of these receptors is a human donor who received a combined kidney and bone marrow transplant.

The V and J genes are TRBV9 and TRBJ2-3; tentatively, D is TRBD2 (6 bases). This CDR3 region has 17 residues. CDR1 and CDR2 (germline): SGDLS, YYNGEE. The germline V and J ends were trimmed by 0 bases and 1 base, with 15 bases remaining between them. CDR3 in amino acids: CASSVGWGEDGTDTQYF. The CDR3 DNA is TGTGCCAGCAGCGTAGGATGGGGGGAGGACGGCACAGATACGCAGTATTTT.

V gene TRBV7-9 combines with J gene TRBJ1-1, with a weak D call TRBD1 (5 bases). Germline CDR1 SEHNR, CDR2 FQNEAQ (reference sequence). CDR3 size: 14 residues. Trimming shortened V by 5 bases and J by 2 bases, and 12 bases separated the two germline ends. CDR3 nucleotide sequence: TGTGCCAGCAGCCCAGGAGGGGCCAACACTGAAGCTTTCTTT. Amino acid sequence: CASSPGGANTEAFF.

This chain's CDR3 is CASSSHRVYTQYF. As DNA, the CDR3 is TGTGCCAGCAGCTCGCACAGGGTTTATACGCAGTATTTT. The J gene is TRBJ2-3, the V gene TRBV5-8; possible D gene TRBD1, 6 bases. This CDR3 spans 13 amino acids. V dropped 3 bases and J dropped 7 bases, with 12 bases sitting between them. Germline loops: CDR1 SGHTS, CDR2 YDEGEE.

V is TRBV6-6 and J is TRBJ2-5, with a weak D call TRBD1 (6 bases). V gave up 4 bases and J gave up 5 bases, with 20 bases separating them. The CDR3 sequence is 16 residues long. CDR1 is MNHNY and CDR2 is SVGAGI in the germline V gene (reference sequence). CDR3 in DNA: TGTGCCAGCAGTTTTGGGGCAGGGGTTTCCGGCGAGACCCAGTACTTC. It translates to CASSFGAGVSGETQYF.

The chain employs TRBV7-2 and TRBJ1-5; D is unclear. V lost 5 bases and J lost 3, with 8 bases in between. The CDR3 has 13 amino acids. The germline V gene has CDR1 SGHTA and CDR2 FQGNSA. The CDR3 bases are TGTGCCAGCAGCCCTAGGCCCAATCAGCCCCAGCATTTT. This translates into CASSPRPNQPQHF.

CDR3 sequence: CASSPRTDQETQYF. CDR3 nucleotide sequence: TGTGCCAGCAGCCCACGGACAGACCAAGAGACCCAGTACTTC. The rearrangement uses TRBV6-5 and TRBJ2-5, with TRBD1 as a possible D gene (6 bases). CDR1 is MNHEY and CDR2 is SVGAGI in the germline V gene. With 6 bases removed from V and 0 bases from J, the gap between germline ends came to 11 bases. This CDR3 has 14 residues.

The J gene is TRBJ2-3, the V gene TRBV5-1; a weak D match, TRBD2 (5 bases). Germline V gives CDR1 SGHRS, CDR2 YFSETQ. This CDR3 has 16 residues. The V gene lost 0 bases and the J gene lost 6 bases, with 17 bases spanning the gap. CDR3 sequence (DNA): TGCGCCAGCAGCTTGGACCCGCGGGCCCGTAGGGATACGCAGTATTTT. It encodes CASSLDPRARRDTQYF.

This chain connects TRBV18 to TRBJ1-1, with 12 bases fitting TRBD1. This CDR3 is built from 14 residues. Germline V gene data show CDR1 as KGHSH and CDR2 as LQKENI. Trimming cost V 8 bases and J 10 bases; bases outside gene matches: 11. The CDR3 loop is CASPRRDRGRTAFF. CDR3 nucleotides: TGTGCCAGCCCCAGGCGGGACAGGGGGCGAACAGCTTTCTTT.

The J gene is TRBJ1-1, the V gene TRBV5-1; 9 nucleotides line up with TRBD1. CDR1 and CDR2 (germline): SGHRS, YFSETQ. V lost 2 bases and J lost 4; bases outside the gene matches: 3. This CDR3 has 14 amino acids. CDR3 in DNA: TGCGCCAGCAGCTTAGCACAGGGGGCCACTGAAGCTTTCTTT. The encoded protein is CASSLAQGATEAFF.

The genes are TRBV7-2 and TRBJ2-3, with TRBD2 matching 10 bases. This CDR3 is 15 amino acids long. V lost 1 base and J lost 6; bases outside the gene matches: 4. Germline V gene sequence: CDR1 SGHTA, CDR2 FQGNSA. The CDR3 region is CASSLVGSGRDTQYF. The CDR3 nucleotides are TGTGCCAGCAGCTTAGTAGGTAGCGGGAGGGATACGCAGTATTTT.

The rearrangement links TRBV21-1 to TRBJ1-1. TRBV21-1 is described as a pseudogene. The CDR3 is made up of 15 amino acids. This chain's CDR3 is CASSYKSGANTEAFF. The DNA of the CDR3 is TGTGCCAGCAGCTACAAATCTGGAGCGAACACTGAAGCTTTCTTT.

The J gene is TRBJ2-3, the V gene TRBV5-5, with TRBD2 matching 14 bases. The CDR3 extends over 17 amino acids. The germline gives CDR1 SGHKS, CDR2 YYEKEE (reference sequence). The J segment lost 8 bases and the V segment lost 1 base, leaving 9 bases of the junction unmatched. The CDR3 sequence: CASSLTGTSGGGGTQYF. The CDR3 region has the DNA TGTGCCAGCAGCTTGACGGGGACTAGCGGGGGCGGCGGTACGCAGTATTTT.

J is TRBJ1-6 and V is TRBV7-8; unclear D gene. Trimming shortened V by 1 base and J by 7 bases, and 5 bases separated the two germline ends. Per germline, CDR1 SGHVS and CDR2 FQNEAQ. CDR3 size: 13 residues. The CDR3 here is CASSLGRNSPLHF. The CDR3 coding sequence is TGTGCCAGCAGCTTAGGCAGGAATTCACCCCTCCACTTT. Using reference TRBV7-8 and TRBJ1-6 for the parts outside the CDR3, the full variable domain is GAGVSQSPRYKVAKRGQDVALRCDPISGHVSLFWYQQALGQGPEFLTYFQNEAQLDKSGLPSDRFFAERPEGSVSTLKIQRTQQEDSAVYLCASSLGRNSPLHFGNGTRLTVT.

The chain links TRBV14 to TRBJ2-3, with D unclear. CDR3 length: 16 amino acids. V lost 4 bases, J lost 6 bases, and 20 bases lay in between. Germline V gene data show CDR1 as SGHDN and CDR2 as FVKESK. For the CDR3, the DNA is TGTGCCAGCAGCCCCTATCAGAGGCCAGCACATGATACGCAGTATTTT. It translates to CASSPYQRPAHDTQYF.

This chain uses TRBV2 with TRBJ2-4, with D possibly matching TRBD1 (5 bases). The CDR3 is 15 amino acids. The V and J ends lost 6 bases and 0 bases respectively, with 12 bases between them. Per germline, CDR1 SNHLY and CDR2 FYNNEI. CDR3 loop: CASSQGKGAKNIQYF. CDR3 DNA: TGTGCCAGCAGCCAGGGCAAGGGAGCCAAAAACATTCAGTACTTC.

The J gene is TRBJ2-3, the V gene TRBV6-5; a weak D match, TRBD2 (6 bases). The germline CDR1 and CDR2 sequences are MNHEY and SVGAGI. V was shortened by 2 bases and J by 0 bases, with 12 bases between the two germline ends. The CDR3 extends over 16 amino acids. In DNA form, the CDR3 reads TGTGCCAGCAGTTACGGTTCCAGCGGGAGCACAGATACGCAGTATTTT. This sequence encodes CASSYGSSGSTDTQYF.

The chain carries TRBV7-8 and TRBJ2-1, with D possibly TRBD2 on 5 matching bases. The germline V gene has CDR1 SGHVS and CDR2 FQNEAQ. The CDR3 has 13 amino acids. Deletions cut 3 bases from V and 8 bases from J, with 11 bases between. The CDR3 coding sequence is TGTGCCAGCAGCTTCCCCCTAGCCTATGAGCAGTTCTTC. This sequence encodes CASSFPLAYEQFF.

V and J are TRBV2 and TRBJ2-5; the D is unclear. V dropped 6 bases and J dropped 3 bases, with 5 bases sitting between them. Germline V gene sequence: CDR1 SNHLY, CDR2 FYNNEI. The CDR3 loop spans 11 amino acids. This CDR3 is CASSLEETQYF. The CDR3 DNA is TGTGCCAGCAGCTTAGAAGAGACCCAGTACTTC.

This sequence joins TRBV4-3 and TRBJ2-7; 11 nucleotides agree with TRBD1. There are 15 residues in the CDR3. After removal of 4 bases from V and 6 bases from J, the junction contained 8 bases not matched to a gene. Per germline, CDR1 LGHNA and CDR2 YSLEER. The CDR3 DNA reads as TGCGCCAGCAGCCGAGGGTCGGGACAGGGGGGCGAGCAGTACTTC. Amino acids: CASSRGSGQGGEQYF.

The rearrangement uses TRBV29-1 and TRBJ1-3, with 9 positions matching TRBD1. The J segment lost 3 bases and the V segment lost 7 bases, leaving 7 bases of the junction unmatched. This CDR3 spans 14 amino acids. Germline CDR1 reads SQVTM; CDR2 reads ANQGSEA. The DNA for the CDR3 is TGCAGCGCCGTTGACAGGGGGTTTGGAAACACCATATATTTT. Its translation: CSAVDRGFGNTIYF.

This chain uses TRBV28 with TRBJ1-5; maybe TRBD1 (6 bases). Trimming stripped 6 bases from V and 3 bases from J, with 18 bases between. The V gene's germline CDR1 is MDHEN and CDR2 SYDVKM. The CDR3 runs 16 residues. CDR3 bases: TGTGCCAGCAGGATTGACCGGGACAAACTCAATCAGCCCCAGCATTTT. Amino acid sequence: CASRIDRDKLNQPQHF.

This clone showed up just a few times. The rearrangement links TRBV4-1 to TRBJ2-2; tentative D call: TRBD2 (6 bases). Trimming removed 5 bases at V and 6 bases at J, with 10 bases between. This CDR3 has 13 residues. Germline lookup yields CDR1 MGHRA and CDR2 YSYEKL. This CDR3 reads CASSRLGAGELFF. CDR3 sequence (DNA): TGCGCCAGCAGCAGACTAGGGGCCGGGGAGCTGTTTTTT.

The chain joins TRBV6-5 to TRBJ1-2; 11 nucleotides agree with TRBD1. J lost 8 bases, V lost 2 bases, and 4 bases had no gene match. This CDR3 has 14 residues. Germline assignment: CDR1 MNHEY and CDR2 SVGAGI. DNA of the CDR3: TGTGCCAGCAGTTACCGGGACAGGGGGTACGGCTACACCTTC. This gives the protein CASSYRDRGYGYTF.

The J gene is TRBJ2-1, the V gene TRBV5-1; TRBD2 might be the D (5 bases). This CDR3 has 14 amino acids. CDR1 is SGHRS and CDR2 is YFSETQ in the germline V gene. The V gene lost 6 bases and the J gene lost 2 bases, with 12 bases spanning the gap. The CDR3 protein is CASKGVGAYNEQFF. The DNA of the CDR3 is TGCGCCAGCAAAGGAGTCGGGGCCTACAATGAGCAGTTCTTC.

This clone came up once. The chain joins TRBV18 to TRBJ2-1, with D uncertain. This CDR3 has 13 amino acids. V lost 2 bases to trimming and J lost 6 bases, with 8 bases between them. Germline V gene sequence: CDR1 KGHSH, CDR2 LQKENI. This CDR3 reads CASSPTLVNEQFF. In nucleotides, the CDR3 is TGTGCCAGCTCACCAACCCTAGTCAATGAGCAGTTCTTC.

This sequence joins TRBV5-4 and TRBJ2-3; a weak D match, TRBD2 (6 bases). The length of the CDR3 is 13 residues. Germline-derived CDR1 and CDR2 are SGHNT and YYREEE (reference sequence). V lost 0 bases to trimming and J lost 6 bases, with 8 bases between them. In DNA form, the CDR3 reads TGTGCCAGCAGCTTGGGGGGGGTTGATACGCAGTATTTT. Its translation is CASSLGGVDTQYF.

CDR3 coding DNA: TGCGCCAGCAGCCAAGAATGGGGCGCTGAAGCTTTCTTT. Amino acids: CASSQEWGAEAFF. The chain carries TRBV4-1 and TRBJ1-1, with a tentative D call TRBD1 (5 bases). V lost 0 bases to trimming and J lost 6 bases, with 8 bases between them. Germline loops: CDR1 MGHRA, CDR2 YSYEKL. This CDR3 contains 13 residues.

The chain has TRBV27 and TRBJ2-7, with a possible D match to TRBD2 (6 bases). The CDR3 length is 14 residues. Germline V gene data show CDR1 as MNHEY and CDR2 as SMNVEV (reference sequence). V shed 6 bases and J shed 0 bases, with 12 bases lying between them. CDR3 nucleotides: TGTGCCAGCAGACCGGCCGGGGGCTCCTACGAGCAGTACTTC. Its translation: CASRPAGGSYEQYF.

This rearrangement joins TRBV19 to TRBJ1-4, with TRBD1 as a possible D gene (6 bases). The V end was cut by 3 bases, the J end by 8 bases, with 13 bases between. Germline CDR1 LNHDA, CDR2 SQIVND (reference sequence). CDR3 length: 14 amino acids. The chain's CDR3 is CASSIPGVLEKLFF. In nucleotides, the CDR3 is TGTGCCAGTAGTATTCCAGGGGTTTTGGAAAAACTGTTTTTT.

The gene calls are TRBV4-3 and TRBJ2-1; 10 positions agree with TRBD2. Germline CDR1 reads LGHNA; CDR2 reads YSLEER. Unmatched junction bases numbered 11, after V lost 1 base and J lost 8 bases. The CDR3 totals 17 residues. CDR3 region: CASSQGPAGGPVHEQFF. In nucleotides, the CDR3 is TGCGCCAGCAGCCAAGGCCCAGCGGGAGGGCCTGTCCATGAGCAGTTCTTC.